Following are 16 T cell receptor beta chains from one sample sequenced in a study of glioma-infiltrating T cells (TCRdb year 2016). TCRdb records Illumina MiSeq as the sequencer. The iRepertoire nested amplicon-rescue multiplex PCR (arm-PCR) platform was used to amplify TCR alpha and beta CDR3 regions from RNA. TCRdb reran the public reads through fastp at Q25 and MiXCR, keeping productive beta chains. A single entry per CDR3 protein holds the most common genes and DNA from its merged rows. The sample table contains roughly 120,000 distinct CDR3 sequences; only one count was recorded for less than 30% of them. The ten largest clones take up 35% of the sample. Sequencing input: glioma tissue, nonneoplastic brain tissue, or PBMCs (not recorded which). These receptors were taken from a human donor with low-grade glioma or glioblastoma, undergoing nonglioma brain surgery, or in good health (not recorded which).

Ten or more counts support this clonotype. The V and J genes are TRBV6-2 or TRBV6-3 and TRBJ2-3, with a weak D call TRBD2 (5 bases). The V end was cut by 4 bases, the J end by 4 bases, with 21 bases between. CDR1 is MNHEY, CDR2 SVGEGT, per germline. This CDR3 spans 17 amino acids. The CDR3 is CASSSLKTNKEADTQYF. The CDR3 coding sequence is TGTGCCAGCAGTTCCCTCAAGACCAACAAGGAGGCAGATACGCAGTATTTT.

This clonotype came up many times. The chain is built from TRBV4-1 and TRBJ2-7; D remains ambiguous. This CDR3 comprises 13 residues. CDR1 is MGHRA and CDR2 is YSYEKL in the germline V gene. The V end was cut by 0 bases, the J end by 4 bases, with 7 bases between. As DNA, the CDR3 is TGCGCCAGCAGCCAAGAGTCAACTTACGAGCAGTACTTC. Residues: CASSQESTYEQYF.

This clonotype appeared a few times. This CDR3 is CASSLATGTNYGYTF. CDR3 nucleotide sequence: TGTGCCAGCAGCTTAGCGACAGGGACTAACTATGGCTACACCTTC. This sequence joins TRBV7-9 and TRBJ1-2, with 7 bases fitting TRBD1. Germline V gene lookup returns CDR1 SEHNR and CDR2 FQNEAQ (reference sequence). The CDR3 is made up of 15 amino acids. V shed 0 bases and J 0 bases; nucleotides not matched to a gene: 1.

This clonotype was seen repeatedly, ten times or more. The V and J genes are TRBV29-1 and TRBJ2-1; D is uncertain. Trimming removed 6 bases at V and 7 bases at J, with 16 bases between. This CDR3 comprises 13 residues. Germline loops: CDR1 SQVTM, CDR2 ANQGSEA. CDR3 nucleotides: TGCAGCGTCCCGCGGCCATCCCGGAATGAGCAGTTCTTC. Translation: CSVPRPSRNEQFF.

CDR3 sequence (DNA): TGCAGCGTTGAAGGAGGGCTAGCGGGGGTCGATGGTTACGAGCAGTACTTC. It is translated as CSVEGGLAGVDGYEQYF. This chain links TRBV29-1 with TRBJ2-7; 10 bases match TRBD2. The germline V gene encodes CDR1 SQVTM and CDR2 ANQGSEA. The CDR3 is 17 residues long. The J segment lost 4 bases and the V segment lost 1 base, leaving 13 bases of the junction unmatched.

The chain carries TRBV19 and TRBJ2-6; D is unresolved. The V gene lost 5 bases and the J gene lost 1 base, with 12 bases spanning the gap. Germline values: CDR1 LNHDA, CDR2 SQIVND (reference sequence). The CDR3 runs 16 residues. CDR3 sequence: CASSPLFMSGANVLTF. The CDR3 nucleotides read TGTGCCAGTAGTCCCCTGTTCATGTCTGGGGCCAACGTCCTGACTTTC.

With respect to this clonotype: A much larger clone lies a single base off, so this may be a read error. This chain joins TRBV7-9 and TRBJ2-5, with D possibly called TRBD1 or TRBD2 (5 bases each). The V end was cut by 5 bases, the J end by 5 bases, with 12 bases between. Germline CDR1 is SEHNR and CDR2 is FQNEAQ (reference sequence). This CDR3 has 13 amino acids. This chain's CDR3 is CASSQNGTETQYF. DNA of the CDR3: TGTGCCAGCAGCCAGAACGGGACGGAGACCCAGTACTTC.

As concerns this clonotype: A much bigger clone sits one base away, suggesting this may be a read error. DNA for the CDR3: TGCGCCAGCAGCCACACTTGGGGGTCCACAGATACGCAGTATTTT. It yields the protein CASSHTWGSTDTQYF. The rearrangement uses TRBV4-1 and TRBJ2-3; D might be TRBD1 or TRBD2, each matching 5 bases. The CDR3 runs to 15 residues. CDR1 MGHRA and CDR2 YSYEKL come from the germline V gene. Trimming cost V 3 bases and J 2 bases, with 12 bases left between them.

This clonotype appeared a few times. The chain has TRBV4-2 and TRBJ2-3, with a weak D call TRBD2 (6 bases). The germline V and J ends were trimmed by 3 bases and 1 base, with 17 bases remaining between them. CDR1 and CDR2 (germline): LGHNA, YNFKEQ. The CDR3 covers 17 residues. The CDR3 sequence is CASSHPLAPGGTDTQYF. In DNA, the CDR3 is TGTGCCAGCAGCCACCCCCTAGCGCCGGGGGGCACAGATACGCAGTATTTT.

This clonotype was recorded at least ten times. The J gene is TRBJ2-5, the V gene TRBV6-2 or TRBV6-3; 9 positions agree with TRBD1. This CDR3 region has 16 residues. The V gene's germline CDR1 is MNHEY and CDR2 SVGEGT. J was trimmed by 3 bases and V by 7 bases; bases with no gene match: 12. The CDR3 here is CASTVPGTGLEETQYF. DNA for the CDR3: TGTGCCAGCACGGTCCCCGGGACAGGGCTGGAAGAGACCCAGTACTTC.

This clonotype has a count of ten or more. The CDR3 nucleotides read TGTGCCAGCAGGTCTAGGAGGGACAATGAGCAGTTCTTC. Amino acid sequence: CASRSRRDNEQFF. This chain joins TRBV6-2 or TRBV6-3 and TRBJ2-1; D may be TRBD2 (6 bases). Trimming left V 6 bases short and J 5 bases short, with 11 bases between. Germline V gene sequence: CDR1 MNHEY, CDR2 SVGEGT. The CDR3 is 13 residues long.

The sample holds many counts of this clonotype. This sequence joins TRBV29-1 and TRBJ2-1; D may be TRBD1 or TRBD2 (6 bases each). The CDR3 contains 13 residues. V dropped 7 bases and J dropped 7 bases, with 17 bases sitting between them. CDR1 is SQVTM, CDR2 ANQGSEA, per germline. The CDR3 is CSATGGRGNEQFF. DNA of the CDR3: TGCAGCGCAACTGGGGGGCGAGGTAATGAGCAGTTCTTC.

This clonotype was observed a single time. Possible read error: a much larger clone is one base away. This chain joins TRBV7-2 and TRBJ1-4, with no clear D. CDR1 is SGHTA and CDR2 is FQGNSA in the germline V gene. Between the trimmed V and J ends, which lost 1 base and 0 bases, there was a span of 12 bases. The CDR3 loop spans 17 amino acids. DNA for the CDR3: TGTGCCAGCAGCTTAGTTGTCAGGACCACAACTAATGAAAAACTGTTTTTT. This encodes CASSLVVRTTTNEKLFF.

Of note for this clonotype: It is likely a read error, because the conserved phenylalanine at the end of the CDR3 is missing. The rearrangement links TRBV27 to TRBJ2-5; TRBD1 agrees at 7 bases. This CDR3 contains 12 residues. CDR1 and CDR2 from the germline V gene are MNHEY and SMNVEV (reference sequence). CDR3 nucleotides: TGTGCCAGTAGACAGGGTTACGAGAGCCAGTACTAC. It translates to CASRQGYESQYY.

The V and J genes are TRBV5-4 and TRBJ2-3; 14 bases line up with TRBD2. Germline CDR1 SGHNT, CDR2 YYREEE (reference sequence). This CDR3 comprises 16 residues. With V trimmed by 6 bases and J by 5 bases, 8 bases remained unmatched. This chain's CDR3 is CASTRRGLAGEDTQYF. The CDR3, as DNA: TGTGCCAGCACCCGCCGGGGACTAGCGGGAGAAGATACGCAGTATTTT.

This clonotype was recorded at least ten times. This chain uses TRBV7-2 with TRBJ2-7; 7 bases are a match to TRBD2. Germline CDR1 SGHTA, CDR2 FQGNSA. J lost 4 bases, V lost 4 bases, and 4 bases had no gene match. CDR3 length: 13 residues. The CDR3 DNA is TGTGCCAGCAGCTCGGGGCGGGAGTACGAGCAGTACTTC. This sequence encodes CASSSGREYEQYF. Based on the CDR3 plus reference TRBV7-2 and TRBJ2-7, the full variable domain is GAGVSQSPSNKVTEKGKDVELRCDPISGHTALYWYRQSLGQGLEFLIYFQGNSAPDKSGLPSDRFSAERTGGSVSTLTIQRTQQEDSAVYLCASSSGREYEQYFGPGTRLTVT.